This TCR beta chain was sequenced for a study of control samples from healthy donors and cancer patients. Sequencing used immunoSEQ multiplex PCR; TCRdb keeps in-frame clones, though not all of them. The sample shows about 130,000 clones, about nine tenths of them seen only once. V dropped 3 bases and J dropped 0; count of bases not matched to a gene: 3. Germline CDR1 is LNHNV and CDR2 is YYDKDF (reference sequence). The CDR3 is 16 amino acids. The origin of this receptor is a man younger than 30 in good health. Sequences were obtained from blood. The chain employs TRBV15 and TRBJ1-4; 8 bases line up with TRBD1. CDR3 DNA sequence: TGTGCCACCAGCAGTGACAGGGGCACAACTAATGAAAAACTGTTTTTT. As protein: CATSSDRGTTNEKLFF. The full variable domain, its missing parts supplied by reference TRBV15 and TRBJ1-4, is DAMVIQNPRYQVTQFGKPVTLSCSQTLNHNVMYWYQQKSSQAPKLLFHYYDKDFNNEADTPDNFQSRRPNTSFCFLDIRSPGLGDTAMYLCATSSDRGTTNEKLFFGSGTQLSVL.